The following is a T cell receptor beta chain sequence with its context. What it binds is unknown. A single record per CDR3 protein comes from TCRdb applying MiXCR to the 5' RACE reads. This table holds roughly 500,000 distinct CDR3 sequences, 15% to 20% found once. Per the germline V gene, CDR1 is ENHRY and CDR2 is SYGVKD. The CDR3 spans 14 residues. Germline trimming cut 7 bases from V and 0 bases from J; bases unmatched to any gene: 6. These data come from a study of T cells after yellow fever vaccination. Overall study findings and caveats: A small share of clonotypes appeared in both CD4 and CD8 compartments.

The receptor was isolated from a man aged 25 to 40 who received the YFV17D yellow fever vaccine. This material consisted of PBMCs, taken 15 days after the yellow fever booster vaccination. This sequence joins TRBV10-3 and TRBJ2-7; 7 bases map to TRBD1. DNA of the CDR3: TGTGCCATCACCCCCGGGGACAGCTCCTACGAGCAGTACTTC. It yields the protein CAITPGDSSYEQYF.